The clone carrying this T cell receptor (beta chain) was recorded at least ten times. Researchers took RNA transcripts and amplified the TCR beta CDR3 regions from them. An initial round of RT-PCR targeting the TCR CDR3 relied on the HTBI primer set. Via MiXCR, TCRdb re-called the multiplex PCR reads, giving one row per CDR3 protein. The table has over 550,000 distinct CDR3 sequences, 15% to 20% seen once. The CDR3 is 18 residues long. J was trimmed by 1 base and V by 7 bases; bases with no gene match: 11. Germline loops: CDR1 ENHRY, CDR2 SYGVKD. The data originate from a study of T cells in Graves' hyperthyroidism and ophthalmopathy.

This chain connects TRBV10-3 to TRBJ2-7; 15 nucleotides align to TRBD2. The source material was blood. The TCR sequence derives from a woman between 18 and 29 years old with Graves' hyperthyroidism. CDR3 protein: CAITSGGLAGGGSYEQYF. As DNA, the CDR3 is TGTGCCATCACCTCGGGGGGACTAGCGGGAGGAGGGTCCTACGAGCAGTACTTC.